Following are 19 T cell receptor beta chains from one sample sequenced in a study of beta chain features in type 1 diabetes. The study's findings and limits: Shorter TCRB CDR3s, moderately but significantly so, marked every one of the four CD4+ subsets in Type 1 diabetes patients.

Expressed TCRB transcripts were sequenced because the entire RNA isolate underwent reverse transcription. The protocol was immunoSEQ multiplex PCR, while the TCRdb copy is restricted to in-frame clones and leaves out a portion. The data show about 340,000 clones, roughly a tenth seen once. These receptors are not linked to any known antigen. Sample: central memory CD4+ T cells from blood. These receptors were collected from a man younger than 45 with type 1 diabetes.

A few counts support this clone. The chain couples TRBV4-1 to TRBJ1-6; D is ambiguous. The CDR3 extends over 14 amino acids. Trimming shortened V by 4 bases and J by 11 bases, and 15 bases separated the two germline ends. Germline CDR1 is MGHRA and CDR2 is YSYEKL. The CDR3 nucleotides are TGCGCCAGCAGCCGCGATTTTGCAGGTACACCCCTCCACTTT. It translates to CASSRDFAGTPLHF.

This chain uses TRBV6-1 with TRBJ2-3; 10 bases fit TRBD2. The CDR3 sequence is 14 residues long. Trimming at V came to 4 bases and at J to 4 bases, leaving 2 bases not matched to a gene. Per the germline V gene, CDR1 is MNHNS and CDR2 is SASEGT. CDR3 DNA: TGTGCCAGCAGTGGAGCGGGGGGGCCAGATACGCAGTATTTT. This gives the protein CASSGAGGPDTQYF.

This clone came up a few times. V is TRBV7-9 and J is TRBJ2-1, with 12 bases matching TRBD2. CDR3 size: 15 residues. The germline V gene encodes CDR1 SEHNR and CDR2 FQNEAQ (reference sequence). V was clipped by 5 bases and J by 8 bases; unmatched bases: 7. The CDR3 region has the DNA TGTGCCAGCAGCGCACTAGCGGGGGGCGAAGATGAGCAGTTCTTC. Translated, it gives CASSALAGGEDEQFF.

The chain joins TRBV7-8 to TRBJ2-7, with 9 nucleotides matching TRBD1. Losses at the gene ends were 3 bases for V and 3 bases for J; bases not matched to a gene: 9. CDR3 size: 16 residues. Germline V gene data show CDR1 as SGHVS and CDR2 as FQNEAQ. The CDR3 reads CASSLRGQGGGYEQYF. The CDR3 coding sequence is TGTGCCAGCAGCTTGAGGGGACAGGGAGGGGGCTACGAGCAGTACTTC. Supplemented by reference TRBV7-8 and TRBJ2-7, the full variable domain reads GAGVSQSPRYKVAKRGQDVALRCDPISGHVSLFWYQQALGQGPEFLTYFQNEAQLDKSGLPSDRFFAERPEGSVSTLKIQRTQQEDSAVYLCASSLRGQGGGYEQYFGPGTRLTVT.

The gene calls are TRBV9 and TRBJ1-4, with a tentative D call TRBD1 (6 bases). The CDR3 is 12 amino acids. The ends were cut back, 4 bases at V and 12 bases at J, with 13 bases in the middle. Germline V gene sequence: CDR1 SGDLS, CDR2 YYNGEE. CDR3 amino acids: CASSFSGVELFF. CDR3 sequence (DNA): TGTGCCAGCAGCTTTTCAGGGGTGGAACTGTTTTTT. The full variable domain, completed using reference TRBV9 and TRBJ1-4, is DSGVTQTPKHLITATGQRVTLRCSPRSGDLSVYWYQQSLDQGLQFLIQYYNGEERAKGNILERFSAQQFPDLHSELNLSSLELGDSALYFCASSFSGVELFFGSGTQLSVL.

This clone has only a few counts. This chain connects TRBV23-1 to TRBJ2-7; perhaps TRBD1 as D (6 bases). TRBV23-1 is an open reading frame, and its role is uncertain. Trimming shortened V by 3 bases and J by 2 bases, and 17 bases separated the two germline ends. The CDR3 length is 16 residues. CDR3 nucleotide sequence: TGCGCCAGCAGTCAGGGGGTGGCAGGGGCCCCCTACGAGCAGTACTTC. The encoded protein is CASSQGVAGAPYEQYF.

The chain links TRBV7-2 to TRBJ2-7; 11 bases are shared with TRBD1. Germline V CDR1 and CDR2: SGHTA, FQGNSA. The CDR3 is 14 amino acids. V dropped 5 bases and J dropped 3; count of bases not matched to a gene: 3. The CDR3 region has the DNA TGTGCCAGCAGCAGGGACAGGGGGAACTACGAGCAGTACTTC. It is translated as CASSRDRGNYEQYF.

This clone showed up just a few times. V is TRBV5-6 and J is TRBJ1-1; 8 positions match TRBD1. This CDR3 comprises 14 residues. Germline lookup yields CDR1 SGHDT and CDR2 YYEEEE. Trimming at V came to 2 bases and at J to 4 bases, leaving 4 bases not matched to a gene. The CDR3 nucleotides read TGTGCCAGCAGCTTTCGACAGGGGCCCACTGAAGCTTTCTTT. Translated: CASSFRQGPTEAFF.

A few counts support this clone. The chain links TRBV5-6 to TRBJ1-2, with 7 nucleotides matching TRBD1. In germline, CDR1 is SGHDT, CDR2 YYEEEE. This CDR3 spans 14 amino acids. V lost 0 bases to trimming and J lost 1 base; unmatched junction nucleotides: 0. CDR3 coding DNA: TGTGCCAGCAGCTTGGACAGGGGTAACTATGGCTACACCTTC. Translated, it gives CASSLDRGNYGYTF.

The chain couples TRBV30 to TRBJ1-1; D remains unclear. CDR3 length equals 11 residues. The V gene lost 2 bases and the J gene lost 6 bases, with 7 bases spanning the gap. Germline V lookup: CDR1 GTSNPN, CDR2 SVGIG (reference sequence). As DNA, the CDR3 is TGTGCCTGGAGTAGGGCGGCTGAAGCTTTCTTT. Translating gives CAWSRAAEAFF.

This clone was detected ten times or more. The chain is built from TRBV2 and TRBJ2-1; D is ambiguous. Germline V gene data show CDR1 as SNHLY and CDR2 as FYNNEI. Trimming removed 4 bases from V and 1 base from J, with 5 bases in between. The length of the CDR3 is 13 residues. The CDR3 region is CASSVGSYNEQFF. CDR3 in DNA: TGTGCCAGCAGTGTAGGGTCCTACAATGAGCAGTTCTTC.

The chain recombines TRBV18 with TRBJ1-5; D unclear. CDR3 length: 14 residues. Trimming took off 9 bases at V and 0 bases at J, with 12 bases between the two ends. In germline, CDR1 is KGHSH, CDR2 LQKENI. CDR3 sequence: CARTSLYSNQPQHF. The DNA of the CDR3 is TGTGCCAGAACTTCGCTGTATAGCAATCAGCCCCAGCATTTT.

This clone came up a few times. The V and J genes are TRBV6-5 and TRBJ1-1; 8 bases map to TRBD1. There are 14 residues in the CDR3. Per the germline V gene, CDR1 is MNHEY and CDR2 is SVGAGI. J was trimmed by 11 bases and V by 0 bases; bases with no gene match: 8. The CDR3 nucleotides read TGTGCCAGCAGTTACTCGAAGCCGACAGGGGAGGCTTTCTTT. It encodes CASSYSKPTGEAFF.

The CDR3 sequence: CAISESGGGASNQPQHF. In DNA, the CDR3 is TGTGCCATCAGTGAGTCCGGAGGGGGCGCCTCTAATCAGCCCCAGCATTTT. The chain carries TRBV10-3 and TRBJ1-5, with 7 bases aligning to TRBD1. The CDR3 totals 17 residues. Trimming at V came to 0 bases and at J to 4 bases, leaving 9 bases not matched to a gene. Germline assignment: CDR1 ENHRY and CDR2 SYGVKD.

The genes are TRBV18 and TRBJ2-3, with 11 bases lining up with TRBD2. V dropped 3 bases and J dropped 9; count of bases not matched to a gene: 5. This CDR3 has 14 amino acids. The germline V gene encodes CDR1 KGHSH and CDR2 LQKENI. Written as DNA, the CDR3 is TGTGCCAGCTCACCGCAACTAGCGGGGGAGACGCAGTATTTT. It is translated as CASSPQLAGETQYF.

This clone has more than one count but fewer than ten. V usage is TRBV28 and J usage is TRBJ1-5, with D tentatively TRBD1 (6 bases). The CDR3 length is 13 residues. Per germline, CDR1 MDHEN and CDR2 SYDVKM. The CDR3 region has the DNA TGTGTAACGAGACAGGTCGGAAATCAGCCCCAGCATTTT. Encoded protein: CVTRQVGNQPQHF.

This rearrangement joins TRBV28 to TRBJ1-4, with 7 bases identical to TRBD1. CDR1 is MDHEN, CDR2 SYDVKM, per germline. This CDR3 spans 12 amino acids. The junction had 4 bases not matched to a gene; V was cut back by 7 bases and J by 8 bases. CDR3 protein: CASTGGGEKLFF. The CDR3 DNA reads TGTGCCAGCACAGGGGGAGGAGAAAAACTGTTTTTT. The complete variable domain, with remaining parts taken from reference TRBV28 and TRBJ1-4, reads DVKVTQSSRYLVKRTGEKVFLECVQDMDHENMFWYRQDPGLGLRLIYFSYDVKMKEKGDIPEGYSVSREKKERFSLILESASTNQTSMYLCASTGGGEKLFFGSGTQLSVL.

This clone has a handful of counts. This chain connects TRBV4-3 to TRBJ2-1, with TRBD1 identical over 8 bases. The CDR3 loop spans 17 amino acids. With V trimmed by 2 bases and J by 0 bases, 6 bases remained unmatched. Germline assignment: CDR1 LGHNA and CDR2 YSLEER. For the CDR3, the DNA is TGCGCCAGCAGCCAACAATACAGGGGGAACTCCTACAATGAGCAGTTCTTC. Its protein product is CASSQQYRGNSYNEQFF.

CDR3 protein: CASSPTGVLGGYTF. The DNA of the CDR3 is TGTGCCAGCAGCCCTACAGGTGTCCTTGGGGGCTACACCTTC. The rearrangement joins TRBV9 to TRBJ1-2, with a tentative D call TRBD1 (5 bases). V lost 4 bases to trimming and J lost 8 bases, with 18 bases between them. Per the germline V gene, CDR1 is SGDLS and CDR2 is YYNGEE. CDR3 size: 14 residues. The complete variable domain, with remaining parts taken from reference TRBV9 and TRBJ1-2, reads DSGVTQTPKHLITATGQRVTLRCSPRSGDLSVYWYQQSLDQGLQFLIQYYNGEERAKGNILERFSAQQFPDLHSELNLSSLELGDSALYFCASSPTGVLGGYTFGSGTRLTVV.